The clone carrying this T cell receptor beta chain was observed a handful of times. The sample originates from a study of human T cells and chemical hapten exposure. MiXCR, applied by TCRdb to the RACE reads, yields one record per CDR3 protein. The repertoire has roughly 200,000 distinct CDR3 sequences, about a fifth of them found once; the top ten carry approximately 6.7%. CDR1 and CDR2 from the germline V gene are DFQATT and SNEGSKA (reference sequence). The CDR3 is 13 amino acids. The ends were cut back, 5 bases at V and 5 bases at J, with 14 bases in the middle. Noted time point: patch test 1, 2 weeks after DPC sensitization. Treatment meaning: therapeutic diphenylcyclopropenone sensitization with weekly scalp DPC.

The sequenced sample was whole blood, obtained in connection with sensitization to the hapten diphenylcyclopropenone (DPC). V usage is TRBV20-1 and J usage is TRBJ2-3; D is possibly TRBD2 (5 bases). This TCR came from a woman in her 50s with alopecia areata. Some clones in this sample may be carry-over from other donors' samples. The CDR3 loop reads CSAYSVRGDTQYF. CDR3 nucleotide sequence: TGCAGTGCTTATAGCGTGAGAGGAGATACGCAGTATTTT.